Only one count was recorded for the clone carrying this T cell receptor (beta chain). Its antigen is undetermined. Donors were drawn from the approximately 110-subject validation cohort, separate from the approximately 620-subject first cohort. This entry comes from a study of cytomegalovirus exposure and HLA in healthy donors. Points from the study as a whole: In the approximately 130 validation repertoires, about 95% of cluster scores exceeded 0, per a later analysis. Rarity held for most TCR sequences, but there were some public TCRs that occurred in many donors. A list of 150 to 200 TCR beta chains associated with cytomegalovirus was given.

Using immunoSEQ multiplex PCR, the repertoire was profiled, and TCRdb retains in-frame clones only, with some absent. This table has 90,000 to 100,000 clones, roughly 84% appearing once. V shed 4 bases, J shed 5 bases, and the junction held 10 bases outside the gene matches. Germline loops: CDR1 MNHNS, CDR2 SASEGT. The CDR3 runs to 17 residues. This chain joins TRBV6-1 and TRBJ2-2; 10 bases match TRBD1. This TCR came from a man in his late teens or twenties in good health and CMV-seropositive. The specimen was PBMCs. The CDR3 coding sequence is TGTGCCAGCAGTGGACTTCTCCCGGGACAGGGGACCGGGGAGCTGTTTTTT. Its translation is CASSGLLPGQGTGELFF.